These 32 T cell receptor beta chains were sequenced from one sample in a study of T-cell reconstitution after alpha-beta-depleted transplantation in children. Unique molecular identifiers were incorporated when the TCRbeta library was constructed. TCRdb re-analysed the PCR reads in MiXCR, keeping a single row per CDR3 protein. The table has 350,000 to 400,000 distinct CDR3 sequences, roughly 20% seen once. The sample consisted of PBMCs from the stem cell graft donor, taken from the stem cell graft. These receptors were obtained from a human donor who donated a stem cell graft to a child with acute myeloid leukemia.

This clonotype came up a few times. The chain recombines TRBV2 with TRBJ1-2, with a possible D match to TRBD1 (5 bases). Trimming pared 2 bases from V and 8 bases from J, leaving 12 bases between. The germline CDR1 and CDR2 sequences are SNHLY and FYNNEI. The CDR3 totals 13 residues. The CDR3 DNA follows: TGTGCCAGCAGTGAACAGGGAGTGAAGGGCTACACCTTC. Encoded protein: CASSEQGVKGYTF.

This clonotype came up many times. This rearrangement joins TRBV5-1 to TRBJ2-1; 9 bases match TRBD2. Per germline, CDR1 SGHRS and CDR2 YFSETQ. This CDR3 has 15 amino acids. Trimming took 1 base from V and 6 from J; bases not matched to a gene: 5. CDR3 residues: CASSLMAGGANEQFF. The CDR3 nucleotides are TGCGCCAGCAGCTTGATGGCGGGAGGGGCCAATGAGCAGTTCTTC.

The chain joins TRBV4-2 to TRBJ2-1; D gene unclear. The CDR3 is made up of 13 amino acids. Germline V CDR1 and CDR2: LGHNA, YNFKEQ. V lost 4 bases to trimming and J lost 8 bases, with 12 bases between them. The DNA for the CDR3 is TGTGCCAGCAGCCTAGGAATGTGGGATGAGCAGTTCTTC. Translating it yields CASSLGMWDEQFF.

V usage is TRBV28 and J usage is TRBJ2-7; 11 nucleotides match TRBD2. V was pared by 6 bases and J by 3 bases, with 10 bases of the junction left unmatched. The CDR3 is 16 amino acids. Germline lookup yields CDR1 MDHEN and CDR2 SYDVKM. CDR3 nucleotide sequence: TGTGCCAGCAGCCGACCCCCGGGACTAGCGGACTACGAGCAGTACTTC. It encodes CASSRPPGLADYEQYF.

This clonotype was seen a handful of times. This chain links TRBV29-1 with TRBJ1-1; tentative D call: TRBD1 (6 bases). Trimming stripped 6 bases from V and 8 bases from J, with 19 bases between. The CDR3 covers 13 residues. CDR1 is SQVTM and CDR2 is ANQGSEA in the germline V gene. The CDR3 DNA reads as TGCAGCGTGGACCGGGACACCGGAGGGGAAGCTTTCTTT. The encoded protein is CSVDRDTGGEAFF.

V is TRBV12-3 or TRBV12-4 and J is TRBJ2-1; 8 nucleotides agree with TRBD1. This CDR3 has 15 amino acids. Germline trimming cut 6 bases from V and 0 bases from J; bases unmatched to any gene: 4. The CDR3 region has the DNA TGTGCCAGCAGGCAAACAGGGGGCTCCTACAATGAGCAGTTCTTC. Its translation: CASRQTGGSYNEQFF.

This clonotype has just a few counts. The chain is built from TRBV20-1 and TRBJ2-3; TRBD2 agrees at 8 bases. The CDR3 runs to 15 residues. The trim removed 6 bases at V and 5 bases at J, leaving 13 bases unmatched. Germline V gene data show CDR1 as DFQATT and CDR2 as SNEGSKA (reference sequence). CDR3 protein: CSAGAGASREDTQYF. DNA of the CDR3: TGCAGTGCCGGAGCGGGAGCTTCTCGGGAAGATACGCAGTATTTT.

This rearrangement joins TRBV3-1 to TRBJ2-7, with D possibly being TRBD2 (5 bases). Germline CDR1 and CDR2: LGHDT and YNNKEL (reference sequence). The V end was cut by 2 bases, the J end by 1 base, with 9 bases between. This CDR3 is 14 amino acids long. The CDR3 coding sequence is TGTGCCAGCAGCCAATTGGACTCATCCTACGAGCAGTACTTC. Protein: CASSQLDSSYEQYF.

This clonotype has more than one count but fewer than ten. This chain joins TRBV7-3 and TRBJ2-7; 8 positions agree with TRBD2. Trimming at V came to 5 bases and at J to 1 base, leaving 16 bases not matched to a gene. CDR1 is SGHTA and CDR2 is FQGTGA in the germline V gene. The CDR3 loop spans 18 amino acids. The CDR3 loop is CASSPPPGLARMSYEQYF. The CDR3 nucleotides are TGTGCCAGCAGCCCGCCGCCTGGACTAGCTCGTATGTCCTACGAGCAGTACTTC.

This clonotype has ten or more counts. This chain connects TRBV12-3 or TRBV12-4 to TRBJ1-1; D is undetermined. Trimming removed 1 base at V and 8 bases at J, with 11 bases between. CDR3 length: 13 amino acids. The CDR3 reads CASSLGAASEAFF. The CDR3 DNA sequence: TGTGCCAGCAGTTTAGGGGCAGCATCCGAAGCTTTCTTT.

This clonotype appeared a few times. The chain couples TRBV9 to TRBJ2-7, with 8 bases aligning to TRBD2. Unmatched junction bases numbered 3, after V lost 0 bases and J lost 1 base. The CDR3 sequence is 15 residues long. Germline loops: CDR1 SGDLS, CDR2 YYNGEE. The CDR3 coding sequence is TGTGCCAGCAGCGTAGCAGCGGGAGAATCCTACGAGCAGTACTTC. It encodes CASSVAAGESYEQYF. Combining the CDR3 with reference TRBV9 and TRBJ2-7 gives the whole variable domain DSGVTQTPKHLITATGQRVTLRCSPRSGDLSVYWYQQSLDQGLQFLIQYYNGEERAKGNILERFSAQQFPDLHSELNLSSLELGDSALYFCASSVAAGESYEQYFGPGTRLTVT.

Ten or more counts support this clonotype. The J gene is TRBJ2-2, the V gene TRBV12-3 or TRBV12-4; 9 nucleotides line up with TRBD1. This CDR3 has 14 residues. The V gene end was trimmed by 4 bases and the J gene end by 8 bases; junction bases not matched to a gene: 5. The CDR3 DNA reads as TGTGCCAGCAGTTCCGGGACAGGGCTTGGGGAGCTGTTTTTT. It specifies CASSSGTGLGELFF.

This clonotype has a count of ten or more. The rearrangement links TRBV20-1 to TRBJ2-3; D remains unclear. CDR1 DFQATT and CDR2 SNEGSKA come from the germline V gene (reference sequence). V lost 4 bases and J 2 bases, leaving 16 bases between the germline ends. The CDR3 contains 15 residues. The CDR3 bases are TGCAGTGCTAACCCCGTCGATGGTGACACAGATACGCAGTATTTT. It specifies CSANPVDGDTDTQYF.

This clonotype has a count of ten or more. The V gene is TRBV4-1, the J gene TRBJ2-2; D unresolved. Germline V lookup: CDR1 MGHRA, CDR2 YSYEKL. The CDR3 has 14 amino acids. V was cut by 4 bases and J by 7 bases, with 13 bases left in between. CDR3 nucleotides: TGCGCCAGCAGCCCTATATTAGGATACGGGGAGCTGTTTTTT. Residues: CASSPILGYGELFF.

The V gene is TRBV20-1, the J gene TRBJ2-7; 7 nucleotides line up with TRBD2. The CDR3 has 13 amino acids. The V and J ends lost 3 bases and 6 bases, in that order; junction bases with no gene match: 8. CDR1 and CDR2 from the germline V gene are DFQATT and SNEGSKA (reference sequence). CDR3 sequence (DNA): TGCAGTGCTAGGTGGGCTGGCGGGAGCGAGCAGTACTTC. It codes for CSARWAGGSEQYF.

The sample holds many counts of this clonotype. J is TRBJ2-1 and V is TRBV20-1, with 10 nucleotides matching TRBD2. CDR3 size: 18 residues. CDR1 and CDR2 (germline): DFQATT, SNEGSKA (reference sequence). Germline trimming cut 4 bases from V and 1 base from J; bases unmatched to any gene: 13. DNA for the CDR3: TGCAGTGCTACAGGTCTAGCGGGAGTTGTCCGTTCCTACAATGAGCAGTTCTTC. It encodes CSATGLAGVVRSYNEQFF.

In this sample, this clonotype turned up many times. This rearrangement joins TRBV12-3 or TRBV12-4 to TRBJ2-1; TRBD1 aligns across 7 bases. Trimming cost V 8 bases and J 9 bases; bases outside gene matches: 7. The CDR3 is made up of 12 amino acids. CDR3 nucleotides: TGTGCCAGCTCACTTACAGGGGTTGAGCAGTTCTTC. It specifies CASSLTGVEQFF.

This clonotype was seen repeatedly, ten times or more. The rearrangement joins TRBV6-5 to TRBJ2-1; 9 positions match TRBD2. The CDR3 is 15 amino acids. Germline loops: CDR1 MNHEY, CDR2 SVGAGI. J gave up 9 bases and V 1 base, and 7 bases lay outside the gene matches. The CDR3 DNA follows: TGTGCCAGCAGTTACTATAGCGGGAGCAACGGTGAGCAGTTCTTC. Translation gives CASSYYSGSNGEQFF.

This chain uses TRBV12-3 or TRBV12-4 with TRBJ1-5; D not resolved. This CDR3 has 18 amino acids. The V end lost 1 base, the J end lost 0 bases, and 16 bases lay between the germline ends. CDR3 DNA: TGTGCCAGCAGTTTAGAGGTGGGCAGCCAATATAGCAATCAGCCCCAGCATTTT. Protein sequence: CASSLEVGSQYSNQPQHF.

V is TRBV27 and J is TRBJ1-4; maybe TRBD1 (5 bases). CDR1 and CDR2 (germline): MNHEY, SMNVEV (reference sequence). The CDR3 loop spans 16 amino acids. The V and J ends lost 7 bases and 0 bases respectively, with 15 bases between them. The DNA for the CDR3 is TGTGCCAGCAAGGGGTTTCGGGGTGCAACTAATGAAAAACTGTTTTTT. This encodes CASKGFRGATNEKLFF.

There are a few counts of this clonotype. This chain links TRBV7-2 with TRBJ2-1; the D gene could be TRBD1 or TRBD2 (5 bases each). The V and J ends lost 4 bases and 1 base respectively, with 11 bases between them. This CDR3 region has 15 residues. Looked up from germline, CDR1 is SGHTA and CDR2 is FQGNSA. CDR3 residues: CASSSGTWSYNEQFF. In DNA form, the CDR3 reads TGTGCCAGCAGCTCCGGGACCTGGTCCTACAATGAGCAGTTCTTC.

CDR3 nucleotides: TGTGCCAGCTCGTTGGGGGTTCGGCGGGAAAAACTGTTTTTT. Translating it yields CASSLGVRREKLFF. This chain links TRBV12-3 or TRBV12-4 with TRBJ1-4; perhaps TRBD1 as D (5 bases). With 8 bases removed from V and 8 bases from J, the gap between germline ends came to 18 bases. This CDR3 comprises 14 residues.

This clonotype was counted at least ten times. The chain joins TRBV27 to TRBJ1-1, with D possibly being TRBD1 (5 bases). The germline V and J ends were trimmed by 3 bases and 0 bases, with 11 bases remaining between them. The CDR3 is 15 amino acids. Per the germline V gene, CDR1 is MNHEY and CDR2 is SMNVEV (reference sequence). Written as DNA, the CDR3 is TGTGCCAGCAGTTTCGGAGGGGCCCTGAACACTGAAGCTTTCTTT. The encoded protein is CASSFGGALNTEAFF.

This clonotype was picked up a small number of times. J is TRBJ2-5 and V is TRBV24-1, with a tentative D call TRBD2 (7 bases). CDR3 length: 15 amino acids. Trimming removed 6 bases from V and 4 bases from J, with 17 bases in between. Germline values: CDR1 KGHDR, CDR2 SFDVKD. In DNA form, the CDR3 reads TGTGCCACCAGTTACCCTACAGGGAGGGGAGAGACCCAGTACTTC. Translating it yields CATSYPTGRGETQYF.

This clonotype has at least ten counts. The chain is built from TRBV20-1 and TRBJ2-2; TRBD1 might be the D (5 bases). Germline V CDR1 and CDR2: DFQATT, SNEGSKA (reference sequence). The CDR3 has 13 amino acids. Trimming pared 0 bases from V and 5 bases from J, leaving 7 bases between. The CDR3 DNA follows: TGCAGTGCTAGAGATCCAGGGACCGGGGAGCTGTTTTTT. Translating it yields CSARDPGTGELFF.

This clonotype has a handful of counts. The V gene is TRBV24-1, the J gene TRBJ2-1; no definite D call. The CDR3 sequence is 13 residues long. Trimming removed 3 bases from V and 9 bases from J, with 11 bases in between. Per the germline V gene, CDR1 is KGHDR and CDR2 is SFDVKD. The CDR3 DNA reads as TGTGCCACCAGTGATGCCCCTGGAATTGAGCAGTTCTTC. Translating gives CATSDAPGIEQFF.

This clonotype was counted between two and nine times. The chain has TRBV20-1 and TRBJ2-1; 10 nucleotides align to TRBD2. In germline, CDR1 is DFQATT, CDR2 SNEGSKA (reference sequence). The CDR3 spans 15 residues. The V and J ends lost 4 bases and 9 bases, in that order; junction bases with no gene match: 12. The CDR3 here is CSATRGASGRGEQFF. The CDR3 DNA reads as TGCAGTGCTACTCGAGGTGCTAGCGGGAGAGGTGAGCAGTTCTTC.

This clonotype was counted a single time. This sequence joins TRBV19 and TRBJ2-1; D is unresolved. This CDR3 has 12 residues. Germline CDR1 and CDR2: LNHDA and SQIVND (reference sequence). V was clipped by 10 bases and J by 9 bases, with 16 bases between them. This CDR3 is CATTMTMGEQFF. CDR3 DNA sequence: TGTGCCACCACCATGACGATGGGTGAGCAGTTCTTC.

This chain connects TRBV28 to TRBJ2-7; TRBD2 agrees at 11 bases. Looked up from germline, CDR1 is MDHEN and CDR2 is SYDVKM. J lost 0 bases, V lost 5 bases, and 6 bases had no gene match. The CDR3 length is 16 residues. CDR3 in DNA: TGTGCCAGCAGTCTGACTAGCGGGGCGGCCTCCTACGAGCAGTACTTC. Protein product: CASSLTSGAASYEQYF.

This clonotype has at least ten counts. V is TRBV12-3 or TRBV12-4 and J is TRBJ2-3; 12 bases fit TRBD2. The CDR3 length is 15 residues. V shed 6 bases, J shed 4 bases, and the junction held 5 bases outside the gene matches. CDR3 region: CASSPTSGSSDTQYF. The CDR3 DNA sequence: TGTGCCAGCAGCCCGACTAGCGGGAGCTCAGATACGCAGTATTTT.

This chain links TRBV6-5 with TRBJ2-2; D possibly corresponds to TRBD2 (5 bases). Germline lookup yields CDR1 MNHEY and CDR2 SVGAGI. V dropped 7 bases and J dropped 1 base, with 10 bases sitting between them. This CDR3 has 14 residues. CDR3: CASKFGGNTGELFF. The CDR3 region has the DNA TGTGCCAGCAAGTTTGGAGGGAACACCGGGGAGCTGTTTTTT.

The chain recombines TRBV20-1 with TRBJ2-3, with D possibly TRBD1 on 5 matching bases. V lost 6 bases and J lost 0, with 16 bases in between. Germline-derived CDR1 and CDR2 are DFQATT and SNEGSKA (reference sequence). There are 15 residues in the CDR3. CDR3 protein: CSALRGAASTDTQYF. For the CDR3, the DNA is TGCAGTGCGCTTAGGGGCGCCGCTAGCACAGATACGCAGTATTTT.